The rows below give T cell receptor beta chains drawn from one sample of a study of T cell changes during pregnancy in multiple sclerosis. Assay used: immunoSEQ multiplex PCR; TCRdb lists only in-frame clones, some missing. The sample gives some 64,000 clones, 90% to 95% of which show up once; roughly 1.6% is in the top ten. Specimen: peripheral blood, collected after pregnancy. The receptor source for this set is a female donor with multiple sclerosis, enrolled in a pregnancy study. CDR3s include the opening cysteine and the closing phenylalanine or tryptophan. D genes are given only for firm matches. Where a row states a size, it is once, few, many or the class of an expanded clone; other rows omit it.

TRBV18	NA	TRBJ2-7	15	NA	CASSPPRPGKYEQYF	TGTGCCAGCTCACCACCACGTCCAGGGAAATACGAGCAGTACTTC
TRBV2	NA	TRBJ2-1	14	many	CASTDRLVYNEQFF	TGTGCCAGCACCGACAGACTAGTCTACAATGAGCAGTTCTTC
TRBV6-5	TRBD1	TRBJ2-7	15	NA	CASSSMTGVAYEQYF	TGTGCCAGCAGTTCCATGACAGGGGTCGCCTACGAGCAGTACTTC
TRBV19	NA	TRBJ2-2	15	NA	CATLSAGQNTGELFF	TGTGCCACCCTATCGGCGGGCCAGAACACCGGGGAGCTGTTTTTT
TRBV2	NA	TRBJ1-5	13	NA	CASSGDGNQPQHF	TGTGCCAGCAGTGGAGACGGGAATCAGCCCCAGCATTTT
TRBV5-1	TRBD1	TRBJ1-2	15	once	CASSLGTGVGYGYTF	TGCGCCAGCAGCTTGGGGACAGGAGTTGGCTATGGCTACACCTTC
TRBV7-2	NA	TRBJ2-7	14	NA	CASSYQHRAYEQYF	TGTGCCAGCAGCTACCAACACAGGGCCTACGAGCAGTACTTC
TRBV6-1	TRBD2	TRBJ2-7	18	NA	CASSVTYSGSSISYEQYF	TGTGCCAGCAGTGTAACTTATAGCGGGTCCTCGATCTCCTACGAGCAGTACTTC
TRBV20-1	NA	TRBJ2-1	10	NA	CSAELNEQFF	TGCAGTGCCGAGTTGAATGAGCAGTTCTTC
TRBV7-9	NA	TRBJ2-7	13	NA	CASSSEFSYEQYF	TGTGCCAGCAGCTCCGAGTTTTCCTACGAGCAGTACTTC
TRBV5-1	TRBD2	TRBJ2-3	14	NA	CASRSGAATDTQYF	TGCGCCAGCAGAAGCGGGGCAGCCACAGATACGCAGTATTTT
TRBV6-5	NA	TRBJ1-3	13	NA	CASSSGWRDTIYF	TGTGCCAGCAGTTCCGGGTGGCGGGACACCATATATTTT
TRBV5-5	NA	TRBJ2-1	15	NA	CASSPTPSSYNEQFF	TGTGCCAGCAGTCCAACTCCTAGCTCCTACAATGAGCAGTTCTTC
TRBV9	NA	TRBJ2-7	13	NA	CASSPGTTYEQYF	TGTGCCAGCAGCCCCGGGACAACCTACGAGCAGTACTTC
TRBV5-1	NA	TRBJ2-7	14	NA	CASSPSGSPYEQYF	TGCGCCAGCAGCCCCTCTGGCAGTCCCTACGAGCAGTACTTC
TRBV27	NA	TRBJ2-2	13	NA	CASSFWNTGELFF	TGTGCCAGCAGTTTCTGGAACACCGGGGAGCTGTTTTTT
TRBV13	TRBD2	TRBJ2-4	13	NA	CASSLDQGLVRYF	TGTGCCAGCAGCTTAGATCAGGGACTAGTGCGGTACTTC
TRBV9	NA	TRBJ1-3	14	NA	CASTPGQFGNTIYF	TGTGCCAGCACCCCAGGACAGTTTGGAAACACCATATATTTT
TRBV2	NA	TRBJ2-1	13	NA	CASSVGKYNEQFF	TGTGCCAGCAGTGTTGGCAAATACAATGAGCAGTTCTTC
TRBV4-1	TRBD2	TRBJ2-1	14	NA	CASSQDGSSGFRFF	TGCGCCAGCAGCCAAGATGGGTCTAGCGGGTTCAGGTTCTTC
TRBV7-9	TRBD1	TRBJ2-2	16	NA	CASSPRTGGYTGELFF	TGTGCCAGCAGCCCGAGGACAGGGGGCTACACCGGGGAGCTGTTTTTT
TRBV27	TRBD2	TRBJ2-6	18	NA	CASSWGRGSRSGANVLTF	TGTGCCAGCAGTTGGGGGAGGGGCAGCCGCTCTGGGGCCAACGTCCTGACTTTC
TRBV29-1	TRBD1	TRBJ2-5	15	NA	CSVEAPGQGEETQYF	TGCAGCGTTGAAGCACCGGGACAGGGTGAAGAGACCCAGTACTTC
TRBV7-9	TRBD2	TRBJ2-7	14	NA	CASSILAGGGEQYF	TGTGCCAGCAGCATCCTAGCGGGAGGCGGCGAGCAGTACTTC
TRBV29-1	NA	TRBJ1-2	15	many	CSVGEGGHSFYGYTF	TGCAGCGTTGGTGAGGGCGGCCACTCCTTCTATGGCTACACCTTC
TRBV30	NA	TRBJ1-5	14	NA	CAWSVNGGDQPQHF	TGTGCCTGGAGTGTGAACGGAGGGGATCAGCCCCAGCATTTT
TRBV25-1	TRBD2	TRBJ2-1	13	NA	CATKGLAEIQQFF	TGTGCCACCAAGGGACTAGCGGAAATCCAGCAGTTCTTC
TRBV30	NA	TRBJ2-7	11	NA	CAWMVGGEQYF	TGTGCCTGGATGGTCGGAGGCGAGCAGTACTTC
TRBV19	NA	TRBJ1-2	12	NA	CASSIKRYGYTF	TGTGCCAGTAGTATTAAGAGATACGGCTACACCTTC
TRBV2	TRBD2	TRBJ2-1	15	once	CASSGTSGSYNEQFF	TGTGCCAGCAGTGGCACTAGCGGATCCTACAATGAGCAGTTCTTC
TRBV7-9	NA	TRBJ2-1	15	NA	CASSPTPLLGDEQFF	TGTGCCAGCAGCCCAACCCCGCTTTTAGGGGATGAGCAGTTCTTC
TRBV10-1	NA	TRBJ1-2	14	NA	CASSESKGRGGYTF	TGCGCCAGCAGTGAGTCGAAGGGTCGAGGGGGCTACACCTTC
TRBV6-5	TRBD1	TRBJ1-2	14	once	CASSLGTERDGYTF	TGTGCCAGCAGCCTCGGGACAGAGAGAGATGGCTACACCTTC
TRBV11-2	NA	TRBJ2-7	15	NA	CASSQAGSAPGEQYF	TGTGCCAGCAGCCAGGCGGGATCAGCCCCGGGCGAGCAGTACTTC
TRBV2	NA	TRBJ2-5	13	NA	CATSRWYQETQYF	TGTGCCACCTCTCGGTGGTACCAAGAGACCCAGTACTTC
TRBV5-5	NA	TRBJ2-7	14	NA	CASSLGQPRYEQYF	TGTGCCAGCAGCTTGGGACAGCCTCGTTACGAGCAGTACTTC
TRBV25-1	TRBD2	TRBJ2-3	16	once	CASSARGGDRTDTQYF	TGTGCCAGCAGTGCCCGGGGGGGGGACCGCACAGATACGCAGTATTTT
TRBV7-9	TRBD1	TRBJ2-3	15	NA	CASSLAGQGAHTQYF	TGTGCCAGCAGCTTAGCGGGACAGGGGGCGCATACGCAGTATTTT
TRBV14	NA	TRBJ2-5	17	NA	CASSPRRFRELQETQYF	TGTGCCAGCAGCCCCAGGCGTTTCAGGGAACTACAAGAGACCCAGTACTTC
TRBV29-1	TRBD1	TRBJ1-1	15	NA	CSVVPTGTGNTEAFF	TGCAGCGTCGTTCCTACCGGGACAGGGAACACTGAAGCTTTCTTT
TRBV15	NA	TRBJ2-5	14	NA	CATSDGAGRETQYF	TGTGCCACCAGTGATGGGGCAGGCAGAGAGACCCAGTACTTC
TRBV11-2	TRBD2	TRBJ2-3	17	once	CASNLGTSGRSTDTQYF	TGTGCCAGCAACCTCGGGACTAGCGGGAGGAGCACAGATACGCAGTATTTT
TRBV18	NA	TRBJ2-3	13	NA	CASSPLSTDTQYF	TGTGCCAGCTCACCACTAAGCACAGATACGCAGTATTTT
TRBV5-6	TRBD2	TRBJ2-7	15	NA	CASRKRRTSGYEQYF	TGTGCCAGCAGGAAGAGGCGGACTAGCGGCTACGAGCAGTACTTC
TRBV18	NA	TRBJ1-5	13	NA	CASSPAGWEPQHF	TGTGCCAGCTCACCGGCAGGGTGGGAGCCCCAGCATTTT
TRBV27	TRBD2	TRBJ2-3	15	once	CASSSPSGNTDTQYF	TGTGCCAGCAGTTCCCCAAGCGGGAACACAGATACGCAGTATTTT
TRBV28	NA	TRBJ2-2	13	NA	CASSLPGPGELFF	TGTGCCAGCAGTTTACCAGGTCCCGGGGAGCTGTTTTTT
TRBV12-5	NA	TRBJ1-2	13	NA	CASGLVPGEVYTF	TGTGCTAGTGGTTTGGTACCCGGGGAGGTCTACACCTTC
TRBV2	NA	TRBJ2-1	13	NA	CASTRDNYNEQFF	TGTGCCAGCACCCGGGACAACTACAATGAGCAGTTCTTC